This T cell receptor (beta chain) was sequenced during a study of blood T cell repertoires in COVID-19. Sequencing was performed with immunoSEQ multiplex PCR; in TCRdb, only in-frame clones are kept and a portion is missing. The sample includes approximately 440,000 clones, approximately 89% of them seen just once. This CDR3 spans 13 amino acids. Trimming removed 4 bases from V and 2 bases from J; junction bases left unmatched: 2. Germline assignment: CDR1 ENHRY and CDR2 SYGVKD. The chain uses TRBV10-3 and TRBJ2-7, with 7 bases matching TRBD1. The sequenced material came from peripheral blood. This receptor was taken from a woman between 45 and 60 years old with COVID-19, enrolled during active disease. The CDR3 DNA reads TGTGCCATCAGTGTCGGACAGGCCTACGAGCAGTACTTC. Protein: CAISVGQAYEQYF.